A selection of T cell receptor beta chains follows, all from one sample in a study of blood T cell repertoires in COVID-19. The table came from immunoSEQ multiplex PCR; TCRdb's copy has only in-frame clones and leaves some out. Of 59,000 or so clones in the sample, around 80% were seen once. Sequencing was performed on peripheral blood. These receptors all come from a man aged 55 to 70 with acute or convalescent COVID-19. Each CDR3 is given with its conserved first and last residue. Each record gives: clone size, D gene, V gene, J gene, CDR3 DNA, CDR3 protein. The D gene is left open where the match is weak. Where a row states a size, it is once, few, many or the class of an expanded clone; other rows omit it.

>.|TRBD1|TRBV5-1|TRBJ2-3
TGCGCCAGCAGCTTGGCCCGCGACAGGGGGCCGGGAGATACGCAGTATTTT
CASSLARDRGPGDTQYF
>.|.|TRBV7-6|TRBJ2-2
TGTGCCAGCAGCCCATACCAGGGGTACACCGGGGAGCTGTTTTTT
CASSPYQGYTGELFF
>.|TRBD2|TRBV6-5|TRBJ2-7
TGTGCCAGCAGGAGGCGGGGGTTTGCCTACGAGCAGTACTTC
CASRRRGFAYEQYF
>.|.|TRBV30|TRBJ1-1
TGTGCCTGGAGTACGGGGGGCACTGAAGCTTTCTTT
CAWSTGGTEAFF
>.|.|TRBV21-1|TRBJ2-2
TGTGCCAGCAGTAGGGGTAGGGGGAACGGGGAGCTGTTTTTT
CASSRGRGNGELFF
>.|TRBD1|TRBV5-8|TRBJ1-5
TGTGCCAGCAGCTTGGGGCAGGGGGGACAGCCCCAGCATTTT
CASSLGQGGQPQHF
>.|TRBD2|TRBV11-2|TRBJ2-3
TGTGCCAGCAGCTTAACTAGCGGGGGGGCCACCAAGGACTATTTT
CASSLTSGGATKDYF
>.|TRBD2|TRBV5-1|TRBJ2-2
TGCGCCAGCAGGTCCGGGACTAGAATCGGGGAGCTGTTTTTT
CASRSGTRIGELFF
>.|.|TRBV3-1/TRBV3-2|TRBJ2-7
TGTGCCAGCAGCCAGCATAGCTCCTACGAGCAGTACTTC
CASSQHSSYEQYF
>.|.|TRBV28|TRBJ1-2
TGTGCCAGCAGTTTAGCGGGGGCGGGTGGCTACACCTTC
CASSLAGAGGYTF
>once|TRBD1|TRBV6-6|TRBJ1-6
TGTGCCAGCAGTTTGGGACAGGGGTTCCTCCACTTT
CASSLGQGFLHF
>.|.|TRBV2|TRBJ1-2
TGTGCCCAGCAGCTCGTCAGGACATATGGCTACACCTTC
CAQQLVRTYGYTF
>.|.|TRBV27|TRBJ2-5
TGTGCCAGCAGCCGCACCAGGCAAGAGACCCAGTACTTC
CASSRTRQETQYF
>.|TRBD2|TRBV12-3/TRBV12-4|TRBJ2-1
TGTGCCAGCAGCCCACGGACTAGCGGGTCGAATTTCTTC
CASSPRTSGSNFF
>.|TRBD1|TRBV19|TRBJ2-4
TGTGCCAGTAGTATACAGGGGGTGGTCAAAAACATTCAGTACTTC
CASSIQGVVKNIQYF
>.|.|TRBV7-6|TRBJ2-1
TGTGCCAGCAGCTTAGGTTTTATGAATGAGCAGTTCTTC
CASSLGFMNEQFF
>.|.|TRBV15|TRBJ1-1
TGTGCCACCAGCAGAGATCGAGAGAACACTGAAGCTTTCTTT
CATSRDRENTEAFF
>.|TRBD2|TRBV6-5|TRBJ2-1
TGTGCCAGCAATCAGGGAGGGTCCTACAATGAGCAGTTCTTC
CASNQGGSYNEQFF
>.|TRBD1|TRBV7-9|TRBJ2-7
TGTGCCAGCAGCTTAGTGCAGGGGGCGAGGGACGAGCAGTACTTC
CASSLVQGARDEQYF
>.|TRBD1|TRBV3-1/TRBV3-2|TRBJ1-2
TGTGCCAGCAGCCAAGGGCCAGGGGGCCAGAACTATGGCTACACCTTC
CASSQGPGGQNYGYTF